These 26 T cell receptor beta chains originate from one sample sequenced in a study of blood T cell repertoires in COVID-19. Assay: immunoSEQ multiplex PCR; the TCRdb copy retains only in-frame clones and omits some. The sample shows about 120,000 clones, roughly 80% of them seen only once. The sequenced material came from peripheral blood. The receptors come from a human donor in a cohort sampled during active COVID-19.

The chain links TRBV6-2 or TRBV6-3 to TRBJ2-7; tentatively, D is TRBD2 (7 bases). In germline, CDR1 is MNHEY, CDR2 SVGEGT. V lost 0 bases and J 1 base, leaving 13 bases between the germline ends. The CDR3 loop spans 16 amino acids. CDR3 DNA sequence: TGTGCCAGCAGTTACTCGGTCGGGGGGCCATCCTACGAGCAGTACTTC. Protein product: CASSYSVGGPSYEQYF.

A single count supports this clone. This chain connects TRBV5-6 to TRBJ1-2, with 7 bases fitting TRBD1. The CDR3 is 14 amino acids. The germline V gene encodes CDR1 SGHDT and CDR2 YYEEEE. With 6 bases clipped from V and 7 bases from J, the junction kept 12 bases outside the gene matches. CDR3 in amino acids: CASTIYGQASGYTF. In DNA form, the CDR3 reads TGTGCCAGCACCATATACGGACAGGCTTCTGGCTACACCTTC.

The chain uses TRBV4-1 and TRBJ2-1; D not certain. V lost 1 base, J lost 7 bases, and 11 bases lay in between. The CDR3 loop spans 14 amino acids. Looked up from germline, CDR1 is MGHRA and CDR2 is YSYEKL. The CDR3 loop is CASSQAPNRNEQFF. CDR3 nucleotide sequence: TGCGCCAGCAGCCAAGCCCCCAATAGAAATGAGCAGTTCTTC.

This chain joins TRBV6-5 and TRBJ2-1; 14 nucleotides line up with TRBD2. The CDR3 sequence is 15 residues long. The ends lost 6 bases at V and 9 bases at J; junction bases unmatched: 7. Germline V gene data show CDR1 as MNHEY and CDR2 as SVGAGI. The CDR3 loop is CASRGTSGGRGEQFF. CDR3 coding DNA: TGTGCCAGCAGAGGGACTAGCGGGGGTCGGGGTGAGCAGTTCTTC.

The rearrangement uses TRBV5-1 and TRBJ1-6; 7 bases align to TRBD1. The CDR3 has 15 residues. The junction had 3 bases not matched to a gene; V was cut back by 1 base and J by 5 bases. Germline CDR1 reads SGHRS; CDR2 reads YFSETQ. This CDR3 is CASSLRTGDNSPLHF. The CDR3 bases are TGCGCCAGCAGCTTGAGGACAGGCGATAATTCACCCCTCCACTTT. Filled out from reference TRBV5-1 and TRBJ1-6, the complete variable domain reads KAGVTQTPRYLIKTRGQQVTLSCSPISGHRSVSWYQQTPGQGLQFLFEYFSETQRNKGNFPGRFSGRQFSNSRSEMNVSTLELGDSALYLCASSLRTGDNSPLHFGNGTRLTVT.

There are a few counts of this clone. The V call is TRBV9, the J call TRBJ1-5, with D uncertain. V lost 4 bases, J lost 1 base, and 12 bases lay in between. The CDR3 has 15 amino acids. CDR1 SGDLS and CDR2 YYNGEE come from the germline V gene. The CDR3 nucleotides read TGTGCCAGCAGCAGAGGGCAGGTCAGCAATCAGCCCCAGCATTTT. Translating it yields CASSRGQVSNQPQHF.

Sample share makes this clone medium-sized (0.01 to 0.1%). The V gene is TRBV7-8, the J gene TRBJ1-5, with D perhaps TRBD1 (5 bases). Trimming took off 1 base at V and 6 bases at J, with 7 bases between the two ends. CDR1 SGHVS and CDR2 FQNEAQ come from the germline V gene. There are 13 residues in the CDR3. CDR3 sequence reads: CASSLGRGQPQHF. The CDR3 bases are TGTGCCAGCAGCTTAGGTAGGGGTCAGCCCCAGCATTTT. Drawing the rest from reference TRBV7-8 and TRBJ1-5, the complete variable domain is GAGVSQSPRYKVAKRGQDVALRCDPISGHVSLFWYQQALGQGPEFLTYFQNEAQLDKSGLPSDRFFAERPEGSVSTLKIQRTQQEDSAVYLCASSLGRGQPQHFGDGTRLSIL.

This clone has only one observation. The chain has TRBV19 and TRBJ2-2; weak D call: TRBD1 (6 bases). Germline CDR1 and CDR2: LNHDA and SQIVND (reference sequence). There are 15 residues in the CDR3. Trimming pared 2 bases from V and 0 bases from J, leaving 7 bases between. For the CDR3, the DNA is TGTGCCAGTAGTATACAGGGGTCGAACACCGGGGAGCTGTTTTTT. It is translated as CASSIQGSNTGELFF.

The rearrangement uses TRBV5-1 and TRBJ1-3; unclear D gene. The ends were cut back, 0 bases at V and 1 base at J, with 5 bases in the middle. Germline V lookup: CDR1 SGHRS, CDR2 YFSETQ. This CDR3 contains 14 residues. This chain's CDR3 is CASSLGGSGNTIYF. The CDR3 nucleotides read TGCGCCAGCAGCTTGGGAGGGTCTGGAAACACCATATATTTT.

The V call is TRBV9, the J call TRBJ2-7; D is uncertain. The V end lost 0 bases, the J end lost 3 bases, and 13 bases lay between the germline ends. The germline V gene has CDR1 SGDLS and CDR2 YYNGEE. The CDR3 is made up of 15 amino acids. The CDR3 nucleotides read TGTGCCAGCAGCGTAGCCCCAGGTGGCTTCTACGAGCAGTACTTC. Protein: CASSVAPGGFYEQYF. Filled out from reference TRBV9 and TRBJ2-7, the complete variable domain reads DSGVTQTPKHLITATGQRVTLRCSPRSGDLSVYWYQQSLDQGLQFLIQYYNGEERAKGNILERFSAQQFPDLHSELNLSSLELGDSALYFCASSVAPGGFYEQYFGPGTRLTVT.

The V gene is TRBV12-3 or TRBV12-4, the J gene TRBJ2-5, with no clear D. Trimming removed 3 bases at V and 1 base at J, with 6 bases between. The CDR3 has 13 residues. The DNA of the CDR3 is TGTGCCAGCAGTTTGAACAGCCAAGAGACCCAGTACTTC. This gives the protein CASSLNSQETQYF.

In DNA, the CDR3 is TGTGCCAGCAGTTATGGGACAGGGAACTGGGGTACGCAGTATTTT. Translation gives CASSYGTGNWGTQYF. The chain has TRBV6-5 and TRBJ2-3; TRBD1 agrees at 9 bases. CDR3 length: 15 residues. CDR1 and CDR2 (germline): MNHEY, SVGAGI. J lost 8 bases, V lost 3 bases, and 9 bases had no gene match.

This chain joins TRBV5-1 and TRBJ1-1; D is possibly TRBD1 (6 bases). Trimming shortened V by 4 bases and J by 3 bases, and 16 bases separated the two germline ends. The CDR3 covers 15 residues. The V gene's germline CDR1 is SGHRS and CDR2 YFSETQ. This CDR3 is CASSPRGASDTEAFF. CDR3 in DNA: TGCGCCAGCAGCCCCAGGGGAGCGAGCGACACTGAAGCTTTCTTT.

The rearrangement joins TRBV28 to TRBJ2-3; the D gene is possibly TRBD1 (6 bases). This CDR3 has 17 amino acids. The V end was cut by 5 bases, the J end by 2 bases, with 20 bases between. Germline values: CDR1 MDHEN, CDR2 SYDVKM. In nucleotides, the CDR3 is TGTGCCAGCAGTCTACATGGGGGCGCAGAAAACACAGATACGCAGTATTTT. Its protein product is CASSLHGGAENTDTQYF.

The CDR3 DNA follows: TGTGCCAGCAGCCGGACGTCGACCGGGACCTACGAGCAGTACTTC. Protein: CASSRTSTGTYEQYF. The V gene is TRBV3-1 (or the pseudogene TRBV3-2), the J gene TRBJ2-7, with D possibly being TRBD2 (5 bases). V lost 4 bases and J 2 bases, leaving 15 bases between the germline ends. The CDR3 is 15 amino acids. Per germline, CDR1 LGHDT and CDR2 YNNKEL (reference sequence).

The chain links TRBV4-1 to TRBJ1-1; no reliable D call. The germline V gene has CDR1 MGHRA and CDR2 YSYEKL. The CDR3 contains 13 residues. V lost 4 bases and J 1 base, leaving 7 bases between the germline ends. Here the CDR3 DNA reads TGCGCCAGCAGCCGGGAGGAGAACACTGAAGCTTTCTTT. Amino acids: CASSREENTEAFF.

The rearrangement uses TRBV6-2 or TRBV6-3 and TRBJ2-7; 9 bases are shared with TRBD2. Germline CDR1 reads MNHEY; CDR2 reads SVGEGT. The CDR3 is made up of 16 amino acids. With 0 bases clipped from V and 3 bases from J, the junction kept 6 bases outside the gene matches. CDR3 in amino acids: CASSYSKVAGDYEQYF. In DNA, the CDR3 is TGTGCCAGCAGTTACTCGAAGGTAGCGGGGGACTACGAGCAGTACTTC.

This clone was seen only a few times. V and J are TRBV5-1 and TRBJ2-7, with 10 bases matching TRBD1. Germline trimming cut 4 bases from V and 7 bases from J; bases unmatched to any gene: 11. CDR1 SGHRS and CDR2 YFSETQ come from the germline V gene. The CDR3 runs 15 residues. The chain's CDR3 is CASSRQGDRGKEQYF. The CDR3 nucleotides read TGCGCCAGCAGCCGGCAGGGGGACAGGGGTAAAGAGCAGTACTTC.

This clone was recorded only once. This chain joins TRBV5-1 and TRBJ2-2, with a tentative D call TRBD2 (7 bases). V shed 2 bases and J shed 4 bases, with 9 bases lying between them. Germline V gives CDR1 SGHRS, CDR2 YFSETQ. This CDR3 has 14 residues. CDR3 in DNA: TGCGCCAGCAGCTTTGGGGGGGCCACCGGGGAGCTGTTTTTT. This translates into CASSFGGATGELFF.

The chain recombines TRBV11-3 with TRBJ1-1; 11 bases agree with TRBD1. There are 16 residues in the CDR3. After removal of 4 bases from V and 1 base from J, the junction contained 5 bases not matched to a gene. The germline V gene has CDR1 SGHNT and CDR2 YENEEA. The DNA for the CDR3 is TGTGCCAGCAGCTCCGGGACAGGGGGGGCGAACACTGAAGCTTTCTTT. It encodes CASSSGTGGANTEAFF.

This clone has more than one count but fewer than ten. CDR3 residues: CASSKIRETNYGYTF. The CDR3 region has the DNA TGTGCCAGCAGCAAGATTAGGGAGACTAACTATGGCTACACCTTC. V gene TRBV21-1 combines with J gene TRBJ1-2. TRBV21-1 is designated a pseudogene. This CDR3 is built from 15 residues.

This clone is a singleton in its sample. This chain's CDR3 is CASSLRLAGAGTSTDTQYF. CDR3 nucleotides: TGTGCCAGCAGCTTAAGGCTAGCGGGGGCGGGAACTAGCACAGATACGCAGTATTTT. The V gene is TRBV7-2, the J gene TRBJ2-3, with TRBD2 identical over 10 bases. CDR3 length equals 19 residues. The V and J ends lost 2 bases and 0 bases, in that order; junction bases with no gene match: 11. Germline V CDR1 and CDR2: SGHTA, FQGNSA.

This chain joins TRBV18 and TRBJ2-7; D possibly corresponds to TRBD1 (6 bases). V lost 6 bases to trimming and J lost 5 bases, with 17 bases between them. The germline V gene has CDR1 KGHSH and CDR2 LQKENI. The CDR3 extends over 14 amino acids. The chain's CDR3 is CASSENRASDEQYF. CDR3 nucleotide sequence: TGTGCCAGCTCGGAGAACAGGGCGTCTGACGAGCAGTACTTC.

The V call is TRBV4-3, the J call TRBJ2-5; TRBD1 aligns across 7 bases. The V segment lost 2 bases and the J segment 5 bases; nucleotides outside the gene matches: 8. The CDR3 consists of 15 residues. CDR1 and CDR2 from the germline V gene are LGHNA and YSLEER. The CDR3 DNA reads TGCGCCAGCAGCCAAACCCGACAGGGCTGGGAGACCCAGTACTTC. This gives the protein CASSQTRQGWETQYF.

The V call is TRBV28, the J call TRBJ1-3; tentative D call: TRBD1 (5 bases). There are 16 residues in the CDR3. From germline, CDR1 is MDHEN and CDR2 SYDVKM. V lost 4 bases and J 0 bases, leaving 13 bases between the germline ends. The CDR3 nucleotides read TGTGCCAGCAGTTCCAACCACAGGTACTCTGGAAACACCATATATTTT. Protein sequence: CASSSNHRYSGNTIYF. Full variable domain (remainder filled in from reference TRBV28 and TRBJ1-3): DVKVTQSSRYLVKRTGEKVFLECVQDMDHENMFWYRQDPGLGLRLIYFSYDVKMKEKGDIPEGYSVSREKKERFSLILESASTNQTSMYLCASSSNHRYSGNTIYFGEGSWLTVV.

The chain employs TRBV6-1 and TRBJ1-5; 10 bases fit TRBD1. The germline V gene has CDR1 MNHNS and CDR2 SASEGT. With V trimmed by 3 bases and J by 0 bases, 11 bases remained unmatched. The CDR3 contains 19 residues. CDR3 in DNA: TGTGCCAGCAGTGATAGGGGACAGGGGCAACCCTTTAGCAATCAGCCCCAGCATTTT. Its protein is CASSDRGQGQPFSNQPQHF.